One sample yielded the 2 T cell receptor beta chains listed below, sequenced in a study of blood T cell repertoires in COVID-19. Assay: immunoSEQ multiplex PCR; the TCRdb copy retains only in-frame clones and omits some. In the table there are fewer than 350,000 clones, roughly 89% of which are singletons. What was sequenced was PBMCs or T cells enriched from blood (not recorded which). Receptors were obtained from a woman in her forties who had recovered from COVID-19.

The chain is built from TRBV5-4 and TRBJ2-1; 11 bases agree with TRBD2. V shed 0 bases and J 4 bases; nucleotides not matched to a gene: 6. Germline CDR1 is SGHNT and CDR2 is YYREEE (reference sequence). This CDR3 has 17 residues. This CDR3 is CASSLDLAGGIYNEQFF. CDR3 bases: TGTGCCAGCAGCTTGGATTTAGCGGGAGGGATTTACAATGAGCAGTTCTTC.

On this clone itself: Germline and junction disagree at one end, which may indicate a read error. The chain couples TRBV19 to TRBJ1-1; 8 bases line up with TRBD1. CDR3 length equals 12 residues. CDR1 is LNHDA, CDR2 SQIVND, per germline (reference sequence). The CDR3 region is CASSLDREPPKF. In DNA, the CDR3 is TGTGCCAGTAGCCTGGACAGGGAGCCACCAAAGTTT.